The TCR beta chain described here comes from a study of T cell responses to AZD1222 COVID-19 vaccine. A note on this clone: The antigen is unknown.

The V end lost 4 bases, the J end lost 8 bases, and 23 bases lay between the germline ends. The CDR3 covers 16 residues. CDR1 is SGHDT and CDR2 is YYEEEE in the germline V gene. Sequenced by immunoSEQ multiplex PCR; TCRdb stores in-frame clones only, minus some. The sample lists around 120,000 clones, about 85% seen once, with about 2.5% in the top ten. Whole-study results and caveats: Only after the peak T cell response were repertoires sampled. Spike was spanned by vaccine-associated CD4 TCRs, with dominance at 160-218 and 743-854. Most donors were white British and more were female, and clonal diversity was possibly underestimated. Vaccination with two AZD1222 doses was followed by a rise in Spike-specific TCR breadth and depth.

Sequenced here: peripheral blood, sampled 28 days after the second AZD1222 dose. The chain couples TRBV5-6 to TRBJ2-3; D is perhaps TRBD2 (6 bases). The clonotype comes from an adult who received the AZD1222 COVID-19 vaccine. The CDR3 here is CASSLSGTSFRRTQYF. CDR3 DNA sequence: TGTGCCAGCAGCCTCTCCGGGACTTCCTTTCGTCGTACGCAGTATTTT.